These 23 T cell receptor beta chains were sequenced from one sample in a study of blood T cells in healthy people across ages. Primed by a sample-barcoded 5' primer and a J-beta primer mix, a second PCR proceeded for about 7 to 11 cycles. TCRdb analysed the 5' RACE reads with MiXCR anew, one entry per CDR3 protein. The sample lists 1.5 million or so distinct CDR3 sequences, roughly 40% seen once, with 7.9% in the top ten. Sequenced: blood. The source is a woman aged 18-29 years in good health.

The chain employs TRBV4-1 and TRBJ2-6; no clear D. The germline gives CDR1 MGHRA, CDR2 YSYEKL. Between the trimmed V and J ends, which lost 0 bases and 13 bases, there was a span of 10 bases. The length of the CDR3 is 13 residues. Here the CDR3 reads CASSQDEFAVLTF. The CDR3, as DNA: TGCGCCAGCAGCCAAGACGAATTTGCGGTCCTGACTTTC.

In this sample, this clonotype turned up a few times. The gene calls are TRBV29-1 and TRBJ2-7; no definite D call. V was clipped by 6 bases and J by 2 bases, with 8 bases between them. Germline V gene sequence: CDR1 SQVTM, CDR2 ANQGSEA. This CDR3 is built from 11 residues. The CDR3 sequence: CSVEQTYEQYF. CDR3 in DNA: TGCAGCGTCGAACAAACCTACGAGCAGTACTTC.

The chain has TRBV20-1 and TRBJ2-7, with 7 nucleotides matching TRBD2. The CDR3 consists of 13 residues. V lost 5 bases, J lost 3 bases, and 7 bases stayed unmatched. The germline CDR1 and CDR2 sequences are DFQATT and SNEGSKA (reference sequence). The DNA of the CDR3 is TGCAGTGCTGGGCCCGGGACTAACTACGAGCAGTACTTC. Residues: CSAGPGTNYEQYF.

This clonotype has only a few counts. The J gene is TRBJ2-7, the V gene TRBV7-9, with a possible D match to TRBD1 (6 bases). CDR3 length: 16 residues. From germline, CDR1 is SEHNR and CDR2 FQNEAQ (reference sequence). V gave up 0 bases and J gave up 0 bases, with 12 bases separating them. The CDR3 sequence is CASSLAGATSSYEQYF. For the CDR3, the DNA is TGTGCCAGCAGCTTAGCGGGGGCGACGAGCTCCTACGAGCAGTACTTC. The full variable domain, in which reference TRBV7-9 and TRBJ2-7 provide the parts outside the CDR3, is DTGVSQNPRHKITKRGQNVTFRCDPISEHNRLYWYRQTLGQGPEFLTYFQNEAQLEKSRLLSDRFSAERPKGSFSTLEIQRTEQGDSAMYLCASSLAGATSSYEQYFGPGTRLTVT.

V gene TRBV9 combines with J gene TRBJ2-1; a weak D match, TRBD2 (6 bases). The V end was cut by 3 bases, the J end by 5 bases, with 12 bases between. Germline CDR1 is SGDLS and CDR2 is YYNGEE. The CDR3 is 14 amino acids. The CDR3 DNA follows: TGTGCCAGCAGCGGGGGGACTGCCGACAATGAGCAGTTCTTC. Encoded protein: CASSGGTADNEQFF.

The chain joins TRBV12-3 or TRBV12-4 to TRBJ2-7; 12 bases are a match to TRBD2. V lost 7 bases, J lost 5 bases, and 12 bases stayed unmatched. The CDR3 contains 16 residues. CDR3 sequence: CASNNARLAGDHEQYF. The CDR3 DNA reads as TGTGCCAGCAACAACGCCCGACTAGCGGGAGACCACGAGCAGTACTTC.

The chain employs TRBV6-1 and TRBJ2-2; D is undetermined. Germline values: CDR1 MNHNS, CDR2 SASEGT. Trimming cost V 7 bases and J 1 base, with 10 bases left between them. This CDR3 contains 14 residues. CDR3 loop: CASNRALNTGELFF. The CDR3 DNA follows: TGTGCCAGCAATAGGGCCCTGAACACCGGGGAGCTGTTTTTT.

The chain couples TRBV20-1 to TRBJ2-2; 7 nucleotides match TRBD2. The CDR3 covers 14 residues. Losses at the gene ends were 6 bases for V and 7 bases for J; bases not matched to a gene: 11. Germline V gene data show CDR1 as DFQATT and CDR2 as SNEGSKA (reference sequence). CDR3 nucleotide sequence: TGCAGTGCCAACCTCGGGGCGGGAGTCGGGGAGCTGTTTTTT. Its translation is CSANLGAGVGELFF.

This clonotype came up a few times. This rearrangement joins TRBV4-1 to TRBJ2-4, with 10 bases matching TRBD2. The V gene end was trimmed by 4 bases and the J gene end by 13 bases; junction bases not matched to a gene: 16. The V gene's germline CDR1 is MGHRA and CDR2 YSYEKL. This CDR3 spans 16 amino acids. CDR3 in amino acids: CASSPILAGRNNEQYF. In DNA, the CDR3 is TGCGCCAGCAGCCCAATACTAGCGGGGAGAAACAATGAGCAGTACTTC.

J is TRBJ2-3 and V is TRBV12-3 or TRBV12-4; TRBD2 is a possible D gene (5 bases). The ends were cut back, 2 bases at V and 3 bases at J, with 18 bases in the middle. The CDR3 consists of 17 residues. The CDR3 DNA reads TGTGCCAGCAGTTTATCGGTGACCTCGGGGTTGACAGATACGCAGTATTTT. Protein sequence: CASSLSVTSGLTDTQYF.

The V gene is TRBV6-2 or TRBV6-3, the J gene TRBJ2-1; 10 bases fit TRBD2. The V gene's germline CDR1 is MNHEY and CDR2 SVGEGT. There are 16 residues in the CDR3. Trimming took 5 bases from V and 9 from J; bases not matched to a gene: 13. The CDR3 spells CASSPSGRARPSEQFF. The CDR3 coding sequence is TGTGCCAGCAGTCCCAGCGGGAGGGCACGCCCCAGTGAGCAGTTCTTC.

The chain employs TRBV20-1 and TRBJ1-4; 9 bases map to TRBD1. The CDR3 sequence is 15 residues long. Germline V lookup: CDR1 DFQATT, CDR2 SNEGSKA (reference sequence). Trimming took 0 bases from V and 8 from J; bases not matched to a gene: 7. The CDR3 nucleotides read TGCAGTGCTAGAGATGGGAGACAGGGGGGGGAAAAACTGTTTTTT. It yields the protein CSARDGRQGGEKLFF.

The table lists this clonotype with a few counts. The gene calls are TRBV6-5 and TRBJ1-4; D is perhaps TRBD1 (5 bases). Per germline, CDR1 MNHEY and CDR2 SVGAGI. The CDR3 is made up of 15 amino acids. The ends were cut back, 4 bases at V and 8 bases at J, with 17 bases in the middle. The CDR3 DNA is TGTGCCAGCAGTTCTCTCTCGGGGGGGGAAGAAAAACTGTTTTTT. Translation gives CASSSLSGGEEKLFF.

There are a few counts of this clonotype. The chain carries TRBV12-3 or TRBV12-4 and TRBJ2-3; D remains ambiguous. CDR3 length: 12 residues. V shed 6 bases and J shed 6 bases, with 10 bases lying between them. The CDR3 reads CASRGLEDTQYF. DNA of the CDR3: TGTGCCAGCAGGGGCCTCGAGGATACGCAGTATTTT.

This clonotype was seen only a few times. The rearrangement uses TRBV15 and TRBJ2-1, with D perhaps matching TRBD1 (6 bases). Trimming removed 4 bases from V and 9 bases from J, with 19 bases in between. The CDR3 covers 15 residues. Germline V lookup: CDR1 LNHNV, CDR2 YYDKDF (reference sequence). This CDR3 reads CATSIGTILGGEQFF. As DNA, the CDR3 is TGTGCCACCAGCATAGGGACGATCTTAGGGGGTGAGCAGTTCTTC.

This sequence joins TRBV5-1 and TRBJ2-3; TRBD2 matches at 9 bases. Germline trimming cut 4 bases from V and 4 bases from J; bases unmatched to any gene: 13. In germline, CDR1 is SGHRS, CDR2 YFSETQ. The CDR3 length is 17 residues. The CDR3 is CASSPPGLARRADTQYF. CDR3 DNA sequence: TGCGCCAGCAGCCCTCCGGGACTAGCTCGTCGGGCAGATACGCAGTATTTT.

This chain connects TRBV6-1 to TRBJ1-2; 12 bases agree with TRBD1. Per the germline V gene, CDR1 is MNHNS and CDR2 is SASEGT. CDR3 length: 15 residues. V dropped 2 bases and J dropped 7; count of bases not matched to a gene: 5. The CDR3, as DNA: TGTGCCAGCAGTGAAAGGGACAGGGGGCAACTTGGCTACACCTTC. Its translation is CASSERDRGQLGYTF.

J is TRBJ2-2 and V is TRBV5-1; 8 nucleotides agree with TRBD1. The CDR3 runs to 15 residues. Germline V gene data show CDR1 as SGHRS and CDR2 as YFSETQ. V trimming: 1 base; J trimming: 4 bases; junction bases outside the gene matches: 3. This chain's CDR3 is CASSLWTGSTGELFF. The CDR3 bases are TGCGCCAGCAGCTTGTGGACAGGGTCCACCGGGGAGCTGTTTTTT.

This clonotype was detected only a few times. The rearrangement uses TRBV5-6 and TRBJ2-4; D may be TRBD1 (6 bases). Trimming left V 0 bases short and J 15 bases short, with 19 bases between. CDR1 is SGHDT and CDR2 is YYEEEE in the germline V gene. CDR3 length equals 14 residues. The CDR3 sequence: CASSLGSGQPVGYF. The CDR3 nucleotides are TGTGCCAGCAGCTTGGGCAGCGGACAGCCGGTGGGGTACTTC.

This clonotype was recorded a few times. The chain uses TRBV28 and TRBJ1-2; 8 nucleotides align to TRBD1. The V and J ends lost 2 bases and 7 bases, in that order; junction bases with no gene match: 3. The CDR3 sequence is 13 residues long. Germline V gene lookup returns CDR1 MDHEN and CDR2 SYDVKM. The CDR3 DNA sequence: TGTGCCAGCAGTTTACGGCAGGGGGCTGGCTACACCTTC. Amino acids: CASSLRQGAGYTF.

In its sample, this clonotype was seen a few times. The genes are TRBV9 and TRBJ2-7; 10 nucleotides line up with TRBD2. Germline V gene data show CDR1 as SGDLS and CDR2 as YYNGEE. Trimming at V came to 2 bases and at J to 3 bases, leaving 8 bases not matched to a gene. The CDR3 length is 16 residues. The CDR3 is CASSVGVAGGVYEQYF. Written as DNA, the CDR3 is TGTGCCAGCAGCGTTGGGGTAGCGGGGGGCGTCTACGAGCAGTACTTC.

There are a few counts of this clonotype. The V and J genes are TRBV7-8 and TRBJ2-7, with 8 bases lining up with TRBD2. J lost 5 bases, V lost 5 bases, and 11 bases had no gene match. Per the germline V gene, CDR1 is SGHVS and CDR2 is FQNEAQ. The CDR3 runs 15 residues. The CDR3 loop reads CASSPMVGGRNEQYF. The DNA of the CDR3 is TGTGCCAGCAGCCCAATGGTTGGCGGGAGGAACGAGCAGTACTTC.

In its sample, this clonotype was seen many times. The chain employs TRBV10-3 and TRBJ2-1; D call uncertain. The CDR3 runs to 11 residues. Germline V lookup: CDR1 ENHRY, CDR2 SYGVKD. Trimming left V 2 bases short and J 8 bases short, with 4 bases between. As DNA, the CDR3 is TGTGCCATCAGTGAGGGCTATGAGCAGTTCTTC. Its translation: CAISEGYEQFF.